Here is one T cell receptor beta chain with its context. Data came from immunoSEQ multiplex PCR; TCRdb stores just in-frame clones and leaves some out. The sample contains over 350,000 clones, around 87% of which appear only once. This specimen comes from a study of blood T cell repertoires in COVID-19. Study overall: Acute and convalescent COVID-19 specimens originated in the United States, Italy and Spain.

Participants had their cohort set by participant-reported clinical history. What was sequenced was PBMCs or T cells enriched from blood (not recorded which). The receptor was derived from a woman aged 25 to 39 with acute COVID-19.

Here the CDR3 reads CASSLLGTGEETQYF. In DNA, the CDR3 is TGTGCCAGCAGCTTACTTGGGACAGGGGAAGAGACCCAGTACTTC. This chain links TRBV7-7 with TRBJ2-5; TRBD1 matches at 10 bases. The CDR3 length is 15 residues. The V and J ends lost 2 bases and 3 bases, in that order; junction bases with no gene match: 3. Germline values: CDR1 SSHAT, CDR2 FNYEAQ (reference sequence).